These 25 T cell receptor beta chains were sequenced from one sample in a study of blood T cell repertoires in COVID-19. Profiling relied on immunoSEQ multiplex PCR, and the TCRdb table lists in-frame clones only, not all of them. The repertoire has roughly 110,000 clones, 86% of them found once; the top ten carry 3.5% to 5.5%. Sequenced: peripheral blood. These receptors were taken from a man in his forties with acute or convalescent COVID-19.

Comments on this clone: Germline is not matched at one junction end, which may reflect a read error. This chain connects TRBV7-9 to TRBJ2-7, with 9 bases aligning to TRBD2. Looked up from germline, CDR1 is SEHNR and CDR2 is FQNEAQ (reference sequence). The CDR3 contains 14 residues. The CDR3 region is CASSLARLAGPIIF. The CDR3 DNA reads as TGTGCCAGCAGCTTAGCGCGCCTAGCGGGACCTATCATATTC.

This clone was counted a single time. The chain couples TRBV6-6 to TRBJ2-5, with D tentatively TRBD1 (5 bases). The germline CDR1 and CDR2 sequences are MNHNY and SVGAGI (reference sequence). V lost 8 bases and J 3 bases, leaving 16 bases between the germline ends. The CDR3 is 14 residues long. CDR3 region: CASRAGQGEETQYF. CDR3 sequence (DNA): TGTGCCAGCCGAGCCGGCCAGGGTGAAGAGACCCAGTACTTC.

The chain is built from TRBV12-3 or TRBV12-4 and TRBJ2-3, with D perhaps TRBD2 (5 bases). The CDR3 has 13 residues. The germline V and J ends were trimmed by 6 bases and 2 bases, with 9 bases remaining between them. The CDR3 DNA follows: TGTGCCAGCAGAAGCGGATACACAGATACGCAGTATTTT. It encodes CASRSGYTDTQYF.

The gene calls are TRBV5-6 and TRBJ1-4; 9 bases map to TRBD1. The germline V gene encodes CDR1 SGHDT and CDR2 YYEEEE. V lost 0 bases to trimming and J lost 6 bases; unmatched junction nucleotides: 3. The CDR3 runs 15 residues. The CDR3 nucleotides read TGTGCCAGCAGCTTGGCCGGGACAGGGTATGAAAAACTGTTTTTT. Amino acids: CASSLAGTGYEKLFF.

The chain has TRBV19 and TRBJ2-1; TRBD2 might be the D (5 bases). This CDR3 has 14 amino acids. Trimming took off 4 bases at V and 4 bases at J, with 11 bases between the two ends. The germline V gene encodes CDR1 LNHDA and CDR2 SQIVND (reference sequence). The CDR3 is CASSKQGLYNEQFF. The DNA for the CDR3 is TGTGCCAGTAGTAAACAAGGACTGTACAATGAGCAGTTCTTC.

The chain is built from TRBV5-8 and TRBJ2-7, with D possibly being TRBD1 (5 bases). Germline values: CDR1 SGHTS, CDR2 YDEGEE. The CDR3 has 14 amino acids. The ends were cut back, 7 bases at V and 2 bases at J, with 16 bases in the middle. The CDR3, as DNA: TGTGCCAGCCTTTCCTCTAGGGGTACCTACGAGCAGTACTTC. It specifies CASLSSRGTYEQYF.

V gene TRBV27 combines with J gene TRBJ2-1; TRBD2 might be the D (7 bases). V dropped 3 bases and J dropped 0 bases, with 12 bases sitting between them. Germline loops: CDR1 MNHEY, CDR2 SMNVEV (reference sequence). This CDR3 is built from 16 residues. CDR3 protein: CASSLRGTSSYNEQFF. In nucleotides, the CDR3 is TGTGCCAGCAGTTTGCGGGGGACAAGCTCCTACAATGAGCAGTTCTTC.

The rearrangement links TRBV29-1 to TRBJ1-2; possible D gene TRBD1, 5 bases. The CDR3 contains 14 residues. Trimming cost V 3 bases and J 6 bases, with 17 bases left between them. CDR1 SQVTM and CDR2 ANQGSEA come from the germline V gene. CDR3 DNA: TGCAGCGTTGAGTCCCAGGGCCCTGGGGATGGCTACACCTTC. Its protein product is CSVESQGPGDGYTF.

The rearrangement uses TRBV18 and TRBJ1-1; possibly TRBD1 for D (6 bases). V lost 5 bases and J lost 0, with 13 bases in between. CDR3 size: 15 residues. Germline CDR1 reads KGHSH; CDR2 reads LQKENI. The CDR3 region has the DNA TGTGCCAGCTCAGCACGGACAGCAATGAACACTGAAGCTTTCTTT. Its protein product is CASSARTAMNTEAFF.

In DNA, the CDR3 is TGTGCCAGCAGCCATTACACTAGCCACGAGCAGTACTTC. Its protein is CASSHYTSHEQYF. This chain connects TRBV3-1 (or the pseudogene TRBV3-2) to TRBJ2-7, with TRBD2 as a possible D gene (6 bases). The germline gives CDR1 LGHDT, CDR2 YNNKEL (reference sequence). Trimming took off 3 bases at V and 5 bases at J, with 11 bases between the two ends. The CDR3 has 13 amino acids.

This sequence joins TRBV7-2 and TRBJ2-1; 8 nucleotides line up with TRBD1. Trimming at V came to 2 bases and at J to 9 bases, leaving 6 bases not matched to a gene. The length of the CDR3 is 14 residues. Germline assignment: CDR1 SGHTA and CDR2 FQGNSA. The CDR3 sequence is CASSLPRTGSEQFF. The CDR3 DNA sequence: TGTGCCAGCAGCTTACCCCGGACAGGGAGTGAGCAGTTCTTC.

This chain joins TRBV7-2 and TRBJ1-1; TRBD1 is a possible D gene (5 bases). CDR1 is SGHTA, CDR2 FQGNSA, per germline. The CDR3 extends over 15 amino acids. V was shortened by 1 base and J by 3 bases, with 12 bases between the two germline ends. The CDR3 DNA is TGTGCCAGCAGCTTAGGTCCAGGGTGGGACACTGAAGCTTTCTTT. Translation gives CASSLGPGWDTEAFF.

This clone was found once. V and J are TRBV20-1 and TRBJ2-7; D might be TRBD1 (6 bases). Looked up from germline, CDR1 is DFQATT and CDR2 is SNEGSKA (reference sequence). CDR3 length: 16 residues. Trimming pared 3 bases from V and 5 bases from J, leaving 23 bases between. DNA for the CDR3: TGCAGTGCTAGTTTGAGTGCGGTAGGGGGATTTAACGAGCAGTACTTC. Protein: CSASLSAVGGFNEQYF.

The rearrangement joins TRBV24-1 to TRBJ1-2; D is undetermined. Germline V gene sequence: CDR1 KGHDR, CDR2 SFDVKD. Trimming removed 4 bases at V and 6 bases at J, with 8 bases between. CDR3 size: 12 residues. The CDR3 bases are TGTGCCACCAGTGAACTGAGAAATGGCTACACCTTC. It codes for CATSELRNGYTF.

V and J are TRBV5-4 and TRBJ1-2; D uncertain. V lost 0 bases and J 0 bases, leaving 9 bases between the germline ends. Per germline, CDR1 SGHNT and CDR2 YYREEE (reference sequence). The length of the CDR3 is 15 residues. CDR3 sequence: CASSLVGRTNYGYTF. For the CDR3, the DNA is TGTGCCAGCAGCTTGGTAGGGAGGACTAACTATGGCTACACCTTC.

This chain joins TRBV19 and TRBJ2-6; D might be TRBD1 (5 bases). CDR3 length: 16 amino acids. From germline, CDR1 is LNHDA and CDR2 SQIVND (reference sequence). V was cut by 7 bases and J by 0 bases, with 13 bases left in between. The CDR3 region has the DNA TGTGCCAGTACCCTCAGCCAGGGCTCTGGGGCCAACGTCCTGACTTTC. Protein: CASTLSQGSGANVLTF.

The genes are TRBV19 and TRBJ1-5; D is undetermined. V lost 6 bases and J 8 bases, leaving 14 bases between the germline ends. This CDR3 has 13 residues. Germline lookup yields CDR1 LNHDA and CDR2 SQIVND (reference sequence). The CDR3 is CASRVAVEEPQHF. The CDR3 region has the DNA TGTGCCAGTAGGGTGGCAGTCGAGGAGCCCCAGCATTTT.

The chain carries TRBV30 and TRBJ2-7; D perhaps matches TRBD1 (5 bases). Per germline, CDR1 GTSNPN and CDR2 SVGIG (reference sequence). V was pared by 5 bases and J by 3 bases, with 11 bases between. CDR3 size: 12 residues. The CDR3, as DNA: TGTGCCTGGCTGACAGCTGGCTACGAGCAGTACTTC. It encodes CAWLTAGYEQYF.

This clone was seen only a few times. For the CDR3, the DNA is TGTGCCAGCAGTGCCGGGGCCCAGGGGGGAAACACCATATATTTT. Protein: CASSAGAQGGNTIYF. The chain has TRBV25-1 and TRBJ1-3, with a tentative D call TRBD1 (6 bases). The CDR3 covers 15 residues. The germline gives CDR1 MGHDK, CDR2 SYGVNS. V lost 4 bases and J 4 bases, leaving 14 bases between the germline ends.

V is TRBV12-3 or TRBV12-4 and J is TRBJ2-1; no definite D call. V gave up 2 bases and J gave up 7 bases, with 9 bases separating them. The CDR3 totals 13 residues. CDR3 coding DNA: TGTGCCAGCAGTTTACGTGCGCGGAATGAGCAGTTCTTC. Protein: CASSLRARNEQFF.

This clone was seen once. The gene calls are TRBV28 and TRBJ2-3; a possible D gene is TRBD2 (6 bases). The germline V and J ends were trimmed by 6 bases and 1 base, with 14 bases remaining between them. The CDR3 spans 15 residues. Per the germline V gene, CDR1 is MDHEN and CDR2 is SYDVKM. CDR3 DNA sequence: TGTGCCAGCAGCCTGGGACTTACAGGCACAGATACGCAGTATTTT. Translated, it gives CASSLGLTGTDTQYF.

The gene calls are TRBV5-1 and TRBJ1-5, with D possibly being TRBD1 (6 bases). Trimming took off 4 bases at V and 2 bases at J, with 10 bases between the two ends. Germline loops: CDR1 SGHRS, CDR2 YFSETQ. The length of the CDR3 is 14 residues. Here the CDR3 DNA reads TGCGCCAGCAGCCCTGGGGGCGGCAATCAGCCCCAGCATTTT. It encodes CASSPGGGNQPQHF.

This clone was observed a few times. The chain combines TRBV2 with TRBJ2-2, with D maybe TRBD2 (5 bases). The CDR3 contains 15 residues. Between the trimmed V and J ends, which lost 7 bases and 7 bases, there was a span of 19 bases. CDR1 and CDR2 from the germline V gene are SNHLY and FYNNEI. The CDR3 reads CASNPWAGAVGELFF. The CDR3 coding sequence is TGTGCCAGCAACCCATGGGCAGGAGCGGTCGGGGAGCTGTTTTTT.

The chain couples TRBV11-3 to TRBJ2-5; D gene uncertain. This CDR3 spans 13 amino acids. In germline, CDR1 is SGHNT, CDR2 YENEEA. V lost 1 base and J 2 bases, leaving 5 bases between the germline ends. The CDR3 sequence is CASSLAVQETQYF. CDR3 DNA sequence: TGTGCCAGCAGCTTAGCGGTGCAAGAGACCCAGTACTTC.

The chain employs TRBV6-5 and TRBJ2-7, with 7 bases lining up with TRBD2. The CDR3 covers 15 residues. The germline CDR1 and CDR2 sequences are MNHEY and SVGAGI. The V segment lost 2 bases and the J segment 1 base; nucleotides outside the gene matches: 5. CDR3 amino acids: CASSYVEGGSYEQYF. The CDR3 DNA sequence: TGTGCCAGCAGTTACGTCGAGGGAGGGTCCTACGAGCAGTACTTC.